The text below deals with one TCR beta chain. Its antigen is as yet unknown. TCRdb's table, derived via immunoSEQ multiplex PCR, lists solely in-frame clones and lacks some. Among about 97,000 clones, about 86% were seen once, and the ten largest hold 5%. The CDR3 covers 13 residues. V gave up 2 bases and J gave up 7 bases, with 11 bases separating them. The germline V gene encodes CDR1 SNHLY and CDR2 FYNNEI. The data are from a study of T cell responses to AZD1222 COVID-19 vaccine. Study-wide findings and caveats: Baseline testing showed seropositivity in only six AZD1222 recipients. Across the whole spike, CD4 TCRs peaked at regions 160-218 and 743-854.

V gene TRBV2 combines with J gene TRBJ1-2; no reliable D call. This TCR was recovered from an adult in good health. The sequences come from peripheral blood, collected on day 0 of AZD1222 vaccination. The CDR3 here is CASSEMPGGGYTF. CDR3 nucleotide sequence: TGTGCCAGCAGTGAAATGCCGGGAGGTGGCTACACCTTC.